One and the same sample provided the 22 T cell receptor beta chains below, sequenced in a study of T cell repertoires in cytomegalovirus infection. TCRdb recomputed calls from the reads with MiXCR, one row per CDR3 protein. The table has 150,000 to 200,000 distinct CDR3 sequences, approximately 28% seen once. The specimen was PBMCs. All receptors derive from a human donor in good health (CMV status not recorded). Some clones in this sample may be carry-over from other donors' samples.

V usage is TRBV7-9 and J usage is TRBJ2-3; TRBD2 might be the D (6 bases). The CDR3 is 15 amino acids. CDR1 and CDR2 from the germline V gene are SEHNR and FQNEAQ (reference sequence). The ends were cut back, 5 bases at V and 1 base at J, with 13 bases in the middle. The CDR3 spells CASSAWASGTDTQYF. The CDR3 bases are TGTGCCAGCAGCGCATGGGCTAGCGGCACAGATACGCAGTATTTT.

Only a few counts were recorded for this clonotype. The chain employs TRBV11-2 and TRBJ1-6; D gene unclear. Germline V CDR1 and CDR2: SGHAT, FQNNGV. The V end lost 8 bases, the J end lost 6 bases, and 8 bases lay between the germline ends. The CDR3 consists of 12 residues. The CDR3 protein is CASRSLNSPLHF. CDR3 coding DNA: TGTGCCAGCCGCTCTCTTAATTCACCCCTCCACTTT.

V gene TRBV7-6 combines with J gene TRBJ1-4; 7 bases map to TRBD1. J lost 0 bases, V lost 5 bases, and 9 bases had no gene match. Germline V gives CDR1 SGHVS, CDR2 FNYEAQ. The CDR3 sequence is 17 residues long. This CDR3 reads CASSTTGRRATNEKLFF. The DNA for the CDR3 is TGTGCCAGCAGCACGACAGGGAGAAGGGCAACTAATGAAAAACTGTTTTTT.

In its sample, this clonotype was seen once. The CDR3 DNA sequence: TGTGCCAGCAGTTACTCGTTTGAGAACACTGAAGCTTTCTTT. Its protein is CASSYSFENTEAFF. The gene calls are TRBV6-2 or TRBV6-3 and TRBJ1-1; D not certain. The CDR3 length is 14 residues. V was pared by 0 bases and J by 1 base, with 6 bases between. Germline V gene sequence: CDR1 MNHEY, CDR2 SVGEGT.

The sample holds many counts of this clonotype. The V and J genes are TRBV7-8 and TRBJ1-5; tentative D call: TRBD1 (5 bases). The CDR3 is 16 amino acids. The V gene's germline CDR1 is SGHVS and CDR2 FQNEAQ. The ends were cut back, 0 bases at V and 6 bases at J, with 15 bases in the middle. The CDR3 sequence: CASSLASTREGQPQHF. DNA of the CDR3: TGTGCCAGCAGCTTAGCGAGTACCAGGGAAGGTCAGCCCCAGCATTTT. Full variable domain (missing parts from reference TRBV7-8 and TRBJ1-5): GAGVSQSPRYKVAKRGQDVALRCDPISGHVSLFWYQQALGQGPEFLTYFQNEAQLDKSGLPSDRFFAERPEGSVSTLKIQRTQQEDSAVYLCASSLASTREGQPQHFGDGTRLSIL.

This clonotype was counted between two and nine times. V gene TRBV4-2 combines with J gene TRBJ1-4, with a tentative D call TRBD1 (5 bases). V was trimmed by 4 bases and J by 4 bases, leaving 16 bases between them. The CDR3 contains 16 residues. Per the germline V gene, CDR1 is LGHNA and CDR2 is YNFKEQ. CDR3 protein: CASSREGRGNNEKLFF. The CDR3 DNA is TGTGCCAGCAGCCGGGAGGGGAGGGGAAATAATGAAAAACTGTTTTTT.

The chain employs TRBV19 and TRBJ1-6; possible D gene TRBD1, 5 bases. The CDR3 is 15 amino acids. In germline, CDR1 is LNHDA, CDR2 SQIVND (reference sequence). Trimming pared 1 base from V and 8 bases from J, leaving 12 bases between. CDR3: CASSIAPGRHSPLHF. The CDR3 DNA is TGTGCCAGTAGTATAGCCCCAGGGAGGCATTCACCCCTCCACTTT.

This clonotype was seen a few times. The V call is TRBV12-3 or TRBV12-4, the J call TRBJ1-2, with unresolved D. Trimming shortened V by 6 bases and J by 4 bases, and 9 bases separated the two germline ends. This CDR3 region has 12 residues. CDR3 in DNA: TGTGCCAGCAGCGACACGACCTATGGCTACACCTTC. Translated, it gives CASSDTTYGYTF.

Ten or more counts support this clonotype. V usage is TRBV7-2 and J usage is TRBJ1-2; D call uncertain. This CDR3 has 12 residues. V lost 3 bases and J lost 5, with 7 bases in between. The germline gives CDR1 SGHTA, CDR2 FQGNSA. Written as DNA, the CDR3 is TGTGCCAGCAGCTTGGACGGTTATGGCTACACCTTC. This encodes CASSLDGYGYTF.

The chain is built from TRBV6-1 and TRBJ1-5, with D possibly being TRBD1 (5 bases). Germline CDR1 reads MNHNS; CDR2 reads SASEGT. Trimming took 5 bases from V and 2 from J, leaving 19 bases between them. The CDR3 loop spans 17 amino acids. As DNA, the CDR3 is TGTGCCAGCAGTAAAGATGCCGGGACGCCGGGCAATCAGCCCCAGCATTTT. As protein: CASSKDAGTPGNQPQHF.

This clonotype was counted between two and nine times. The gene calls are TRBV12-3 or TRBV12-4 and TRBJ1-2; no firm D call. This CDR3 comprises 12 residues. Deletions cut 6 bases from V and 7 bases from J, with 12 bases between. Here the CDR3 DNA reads TGTGCCAGCAGCGGCGGCGGATCTGGCTACACCTTC. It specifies CASSGGGSGYTF.

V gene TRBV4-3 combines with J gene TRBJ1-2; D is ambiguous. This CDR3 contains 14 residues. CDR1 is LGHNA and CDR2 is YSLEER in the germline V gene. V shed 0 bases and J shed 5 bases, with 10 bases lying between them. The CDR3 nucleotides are TGCGCCAGCAGCCAAGACCTTGAACCTTATGGCTACACCTTC. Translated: CASSQDLEPYGYTF.

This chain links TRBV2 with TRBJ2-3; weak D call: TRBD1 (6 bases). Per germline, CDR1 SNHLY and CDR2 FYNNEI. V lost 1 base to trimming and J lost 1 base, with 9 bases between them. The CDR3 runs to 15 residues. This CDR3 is CASSEGTVGTDTQYF. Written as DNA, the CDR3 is TGTGCCAGCAGTGAAGGGACAGTCGGCACAGATACGCAGTATTTT.

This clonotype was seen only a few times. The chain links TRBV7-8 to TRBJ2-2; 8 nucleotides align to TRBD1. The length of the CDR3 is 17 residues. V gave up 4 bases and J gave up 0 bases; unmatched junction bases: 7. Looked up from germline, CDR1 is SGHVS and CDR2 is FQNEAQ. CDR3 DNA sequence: TGTGCCAGCAGCTCAGGGACAGGTTTCTCGAACACCGGGGAGCTGTTTTTT. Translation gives CASSSGTGFSNTGELFF.

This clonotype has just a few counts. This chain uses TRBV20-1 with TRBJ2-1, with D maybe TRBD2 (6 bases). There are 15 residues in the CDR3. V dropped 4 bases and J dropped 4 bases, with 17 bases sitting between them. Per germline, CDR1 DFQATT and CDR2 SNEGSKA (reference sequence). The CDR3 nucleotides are TGCAGTGCTATTGCGGGACTCACCGGTTACAATGAGCAGTTCTTC. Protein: CSAIAGLTGYNEQFF.

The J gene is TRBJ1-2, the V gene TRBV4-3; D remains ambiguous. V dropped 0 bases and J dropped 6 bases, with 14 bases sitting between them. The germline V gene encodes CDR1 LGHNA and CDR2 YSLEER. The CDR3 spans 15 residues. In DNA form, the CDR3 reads TGCGCCAGCAGCCAAGACATACAGTCCTTGGATGGCTACACCTTC. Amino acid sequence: CASSQDIQSLDGYTF.

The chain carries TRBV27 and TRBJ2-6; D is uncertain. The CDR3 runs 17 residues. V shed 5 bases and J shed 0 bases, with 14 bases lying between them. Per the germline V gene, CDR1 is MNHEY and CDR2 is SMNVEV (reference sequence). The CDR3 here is CASSPRTVSSGANVLTF. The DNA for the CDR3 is TGTGCCAGCAGTCCTCGGACCGTGAGCTCTGGGGCCAACGTCCTGACTTTC.

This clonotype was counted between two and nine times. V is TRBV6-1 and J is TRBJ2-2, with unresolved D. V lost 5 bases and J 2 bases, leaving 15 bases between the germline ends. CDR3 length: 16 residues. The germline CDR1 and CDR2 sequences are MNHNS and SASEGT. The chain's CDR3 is CASSLEQRGNTGELFF. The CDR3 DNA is TGTGCCAGCAGTTTGGAACAGAGAGGAAACACCGGGGAGCTGTTTTTT.

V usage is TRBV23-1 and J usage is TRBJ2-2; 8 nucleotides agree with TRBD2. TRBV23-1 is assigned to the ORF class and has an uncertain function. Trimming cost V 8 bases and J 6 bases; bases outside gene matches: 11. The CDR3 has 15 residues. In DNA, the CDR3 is TGCGCCAGCCTCGGGGGGGAAGGAAACGCCGGGGAGCTGTTTTTT. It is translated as CASLGGEGNAGELFF.

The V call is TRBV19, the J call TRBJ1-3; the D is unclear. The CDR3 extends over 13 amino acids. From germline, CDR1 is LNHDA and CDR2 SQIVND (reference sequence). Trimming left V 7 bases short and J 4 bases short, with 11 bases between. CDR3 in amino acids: CASTTLGGNTIYF. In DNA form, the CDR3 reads TGTGCCAGTACCACCCTAGGGGGAAACACCATATATTTT. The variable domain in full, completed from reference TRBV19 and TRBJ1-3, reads DGGITQSPKYLFRKEGQNVTLSCEQNLNHDAMYWYRQDPGQGLRLIYYSQIVNDFQKGDIAEGYSVSREKKESFPLTVTSAQKNPTAFYLCASTTLGGNTIYFGEGSWLTVV.

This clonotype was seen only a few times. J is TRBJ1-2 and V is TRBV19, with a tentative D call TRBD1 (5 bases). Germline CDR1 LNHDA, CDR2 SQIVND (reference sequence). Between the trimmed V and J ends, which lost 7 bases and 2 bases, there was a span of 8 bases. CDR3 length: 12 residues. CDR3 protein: CASMGENYGYTF. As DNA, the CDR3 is TGTGCCAGTATGGGGGAAAACTATGGCTACACCTTC.

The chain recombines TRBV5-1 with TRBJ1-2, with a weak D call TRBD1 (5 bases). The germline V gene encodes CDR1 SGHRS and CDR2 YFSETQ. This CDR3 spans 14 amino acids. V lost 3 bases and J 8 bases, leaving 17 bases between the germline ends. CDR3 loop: CASSWPGRGGGYTF. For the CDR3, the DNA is TGCGCCAGCAGCTGGCCGGGACGTGGGGGAGGCTACACCTTC.